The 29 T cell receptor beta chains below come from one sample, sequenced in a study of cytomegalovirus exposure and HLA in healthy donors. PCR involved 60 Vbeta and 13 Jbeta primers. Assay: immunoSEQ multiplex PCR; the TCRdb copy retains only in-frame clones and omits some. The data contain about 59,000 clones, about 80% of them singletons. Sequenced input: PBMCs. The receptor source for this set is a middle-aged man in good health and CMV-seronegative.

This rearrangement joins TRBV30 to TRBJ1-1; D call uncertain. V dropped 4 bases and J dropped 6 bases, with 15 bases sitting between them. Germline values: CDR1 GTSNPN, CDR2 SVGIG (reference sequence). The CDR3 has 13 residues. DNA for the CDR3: TGTGCCTGGACTTGGGGAGTGTCGGCTGAAGCTTTCTTT. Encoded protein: CAWTWGVSAEAFF.

The CDR3 protein is CASSQEGWARGRNTEAFF. Written as DNA, the CDR3 is TGTGCCAGCAGCCAAGAGGGGTGGGCCAGGGGGCGGAACACTGAAGCTTTCTTT. The chain carries TRBV14 and TRBJ1-1, with TRBD1 matching 8 bases. The CDR3 sequence is 18 residues long. The V gene's germline CDR1 is SGHDN and CDR2 FVKESK. V dropped 0 bases and J dropped 1; count of bases not matched to a gene: 10.

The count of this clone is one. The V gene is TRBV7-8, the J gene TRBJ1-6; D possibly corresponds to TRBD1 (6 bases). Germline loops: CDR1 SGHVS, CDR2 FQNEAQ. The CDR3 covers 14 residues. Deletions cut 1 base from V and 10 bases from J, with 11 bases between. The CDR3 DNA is TGTGCCAGCAGCTTAGAGGGCGACAGGTCACCCCTCCACTTT. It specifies CASSLEGDRSPLHF.

DNA for the CDR3: TGTGCCAGCAACTGGCGGGAAGGGGTAGGTGAAGCTTTCTTT. It encodes CASNWREGVGEAFF. V gene TRBV27 combines with J gene TRBJ1-1, with D possibly being TRBD1 (5 bases). V lost 7 bases, J lost 7 bases, and 19 bases lay in between. This CDR3 has 14 residues. CDR1 is MNHEY, CDR2 SMNVEV, per germline (reference sequence).

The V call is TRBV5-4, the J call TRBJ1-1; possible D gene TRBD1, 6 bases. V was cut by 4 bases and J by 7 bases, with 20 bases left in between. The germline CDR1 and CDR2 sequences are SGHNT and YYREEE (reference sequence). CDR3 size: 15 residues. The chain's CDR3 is CASSKGGHLRGEAFF. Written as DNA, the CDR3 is TGTGCCAGCAGCAAAGGGGGACATCTACGAGGTGAAGCTTTCTTT.

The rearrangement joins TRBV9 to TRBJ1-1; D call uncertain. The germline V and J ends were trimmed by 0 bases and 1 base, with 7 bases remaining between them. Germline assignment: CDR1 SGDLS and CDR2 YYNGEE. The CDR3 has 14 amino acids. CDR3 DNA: TGTGCCAGCAGCGTAGGAGTTGGGAACACTGAAGCTTTCTTT. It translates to CASSVGVGNTEAFF.

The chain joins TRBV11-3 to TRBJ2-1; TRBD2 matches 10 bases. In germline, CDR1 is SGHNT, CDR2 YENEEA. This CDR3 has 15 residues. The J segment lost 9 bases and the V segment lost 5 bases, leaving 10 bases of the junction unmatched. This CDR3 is CASSPRLAGVSEQFF. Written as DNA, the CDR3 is TGTGCCAGCAGCCCGCGGCTAGCGGGGGTTAGTGAGCAGTTCTTC.

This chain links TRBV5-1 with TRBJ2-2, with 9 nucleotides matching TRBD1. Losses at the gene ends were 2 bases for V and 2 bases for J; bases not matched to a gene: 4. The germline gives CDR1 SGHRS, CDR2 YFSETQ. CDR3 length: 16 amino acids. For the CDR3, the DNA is TGCGCCAGCAGCTTTAGGACAGGGGACAACACCGGGGAGCTGTTTTTT. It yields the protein CASSFRTGDNTGELFF.

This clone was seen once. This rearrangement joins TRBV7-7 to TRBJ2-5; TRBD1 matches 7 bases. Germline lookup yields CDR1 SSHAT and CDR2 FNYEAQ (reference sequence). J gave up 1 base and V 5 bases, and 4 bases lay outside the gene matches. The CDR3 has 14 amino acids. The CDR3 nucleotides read TGTGCCAGCAGCCGGGACAGATTCCAAGAGACCCAGTACTTC. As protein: CASSRDRFQETQYF.

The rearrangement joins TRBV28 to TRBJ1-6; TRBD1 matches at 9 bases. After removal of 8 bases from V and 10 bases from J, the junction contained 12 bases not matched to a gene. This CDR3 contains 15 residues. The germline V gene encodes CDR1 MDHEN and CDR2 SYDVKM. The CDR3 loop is CASYRTGTGYSPLHF. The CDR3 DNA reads TGTGCCAGCTATCGAACCGGGACAGGGTACTCACCCCTCCACTTT.

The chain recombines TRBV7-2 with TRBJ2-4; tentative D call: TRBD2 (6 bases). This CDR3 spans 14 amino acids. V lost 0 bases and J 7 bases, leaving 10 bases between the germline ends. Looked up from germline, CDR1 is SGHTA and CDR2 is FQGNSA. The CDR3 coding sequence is TGTGCCAGCAGCTTAGCGGTGGGGAGGAACATTCAGTACTTC. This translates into CASSLAVGRNIQYF.

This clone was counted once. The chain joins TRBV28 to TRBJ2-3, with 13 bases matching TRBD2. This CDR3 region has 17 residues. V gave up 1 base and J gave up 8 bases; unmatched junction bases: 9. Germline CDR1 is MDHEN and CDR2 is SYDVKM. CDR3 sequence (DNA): TGTGCCAGCAGTTTATTTACTAGCGGGGGGGGTTTAGGTACGCAGTATTTT. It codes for CASSLFTSGGGLGTQYF.

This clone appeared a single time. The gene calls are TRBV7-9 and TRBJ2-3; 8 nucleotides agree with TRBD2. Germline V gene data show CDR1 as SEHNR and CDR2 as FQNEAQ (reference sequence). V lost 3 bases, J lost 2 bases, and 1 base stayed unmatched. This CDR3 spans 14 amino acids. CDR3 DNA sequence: TGTGCCAGCAGCTTTAGCGGGACCACAGATACGCAGTATTTT. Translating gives CASSFSGTTDTQYF. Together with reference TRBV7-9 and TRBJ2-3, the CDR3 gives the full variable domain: DTGVSQNPRHKITKRGQNVTFRCDPISEHNRLYWYRQTLGQGPEFLTYFQNEAQLEKSRLLSDRFSAERPKGSFSTLEIQRTEQGDSAMYLCASSFSGTTDTQYFGPGTRLTVL.

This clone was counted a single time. The CDR3 sequence is CASSSPQGRGGTDTQYF. As DNA, the CDR3 is TGTGCCAGCAGCAGCCCCCAAGGGCGGGGGGGAACAGATACGCAGTATTTT. The rearrangement uses TRBV5-4 and TRBJ2-3; TRBD2 matches 9 bases. Germline-derived CDR1 and CDR2 are SGHNT and YYREEE (reference sequence). J lost 3 bases, V lost 4 bases, and 12 bases had no gene match. The CDR3 extends over 17 amino acids. The complete variable domain, with remaining parts taken from reference TRBV5-4 and TRBJ2-3, reads ETGVTQSPTHLIKTRGQQVTLRCSSQSGHNTVSWYQQALGQGPQFIFQYYREEENGRGNFPPRFSGLQFPNYSSELNVNALELDDSALYLCASSSPQGRGGTDTQYFGPGTRLTVL.

The CDR3 coding sequence is TGTGCCAGCAGCGTAGGCCCCAGCGGGGGGAATGAGCAGTTCTTC. Its protein is CASSVGPSGGNEQFF. The V call is TRBV9, the J call TRBJ2-1; 9 nucleotides line up with TRBD2. Per germline, CDR1 SGDLS and CDR2 YYNGEE. This CDR3 is 15 amino acids long. V trimming: 0 bases; J trimming: 7 bases; junction bases outside the gene matches: 5. The full variable domain, in which reference TRBV9 and TRBJ2-1 provide the parts outside the CDR3, is DSGVTQTPKHLITATGQRVTLRCSPRSGDLSVYWYQQSLDQGLQFLIQYYNGEERAKGNILERFSAQQFPDLHSELNLSSLELGDSALYFCASSVGPSGGNEQFFGPGTRLTVL.

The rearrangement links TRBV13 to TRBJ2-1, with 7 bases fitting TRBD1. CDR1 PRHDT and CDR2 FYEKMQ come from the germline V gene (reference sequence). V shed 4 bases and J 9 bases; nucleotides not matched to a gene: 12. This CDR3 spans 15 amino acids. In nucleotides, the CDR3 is TGTGCCAGCAGCTCCGAGGGGACAGCCATGGGTGAGCAGTTCTTC. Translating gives CASSSEGTAMGEQFF.

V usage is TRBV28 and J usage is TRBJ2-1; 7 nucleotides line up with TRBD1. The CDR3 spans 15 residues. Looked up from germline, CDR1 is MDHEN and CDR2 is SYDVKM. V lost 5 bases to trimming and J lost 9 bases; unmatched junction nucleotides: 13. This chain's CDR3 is CASSTTGQWTTEQFF. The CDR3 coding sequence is TGTGCCAGCAGTACCACGGGACAGTGGACCACTGAGCAGTTCTTC.

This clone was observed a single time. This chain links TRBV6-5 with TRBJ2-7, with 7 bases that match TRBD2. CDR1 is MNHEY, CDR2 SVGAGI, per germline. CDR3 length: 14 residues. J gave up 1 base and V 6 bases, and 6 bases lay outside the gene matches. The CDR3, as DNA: TGTGCCAGCAGGAAAGGGGAGGGGTCCTACGAGCAGTACTTC. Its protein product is CASRKGEGSYEQYF.

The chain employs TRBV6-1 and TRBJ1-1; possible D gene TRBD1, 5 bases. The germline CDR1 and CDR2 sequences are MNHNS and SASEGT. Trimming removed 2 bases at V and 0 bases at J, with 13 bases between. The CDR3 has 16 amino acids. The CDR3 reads CASSERRGRMNTEAFF. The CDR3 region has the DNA TGTGCCAGCAGTGAAAGGAGGGGCAGGATGAACACTGAAGCTTTCTTT.

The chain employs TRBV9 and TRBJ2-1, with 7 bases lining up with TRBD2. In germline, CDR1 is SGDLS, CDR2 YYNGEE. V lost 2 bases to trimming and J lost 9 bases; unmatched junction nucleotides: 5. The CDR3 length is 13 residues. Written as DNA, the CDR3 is TGTGCCAGCAGCGTCTGGGGGGGGTCTGAGCAGTTCTTC. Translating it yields CASSVWGGSEQFF.

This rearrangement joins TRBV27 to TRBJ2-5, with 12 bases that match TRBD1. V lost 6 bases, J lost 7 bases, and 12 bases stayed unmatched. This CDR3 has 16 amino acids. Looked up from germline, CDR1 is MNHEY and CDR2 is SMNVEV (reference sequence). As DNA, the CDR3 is TGTGCCAGCAGACCGGGGACAGGGGGCCTTTGGGGGACCCAGTACTTC. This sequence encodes CASRPGTGGLWGTQYF.

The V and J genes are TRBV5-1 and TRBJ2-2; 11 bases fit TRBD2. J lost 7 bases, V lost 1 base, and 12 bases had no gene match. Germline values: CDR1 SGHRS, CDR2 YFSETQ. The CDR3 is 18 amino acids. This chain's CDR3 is CASSLSTSGGLGGGELFF. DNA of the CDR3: TGCGCCAGCAGCTTGAGTACTAGCGGGGGCCTAGGAGGCGGGGAGCTGTTTTTT.

The DNA of the CDR3 is TGTGCCAGCACTGACAGACCGGGAAGACCTGCAGACTATGGCTACACCTTC. Translation gives CASTDRPGRPADYGYTF. The chain uses TRBV6-1 and TRBJ1-2; D possibly corresponds to TRBD1 (5 bases). Trimming took off 7 bases at V and 3 bases at J, with 24 bases between the two ends. The CDR3 runs to 17 residues. Per the germline V gene, CDR1 is MNHNS and CDR2 is SASEGT.

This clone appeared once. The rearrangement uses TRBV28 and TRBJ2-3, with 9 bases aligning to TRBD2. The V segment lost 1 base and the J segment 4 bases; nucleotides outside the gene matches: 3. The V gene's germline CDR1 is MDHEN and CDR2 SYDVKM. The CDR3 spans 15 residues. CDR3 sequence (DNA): TGTGCCAGCAGTTTATTATCTAGCGGGGCAGATACGCAGTATTTT. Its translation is CASSLLSSGADTQYF.

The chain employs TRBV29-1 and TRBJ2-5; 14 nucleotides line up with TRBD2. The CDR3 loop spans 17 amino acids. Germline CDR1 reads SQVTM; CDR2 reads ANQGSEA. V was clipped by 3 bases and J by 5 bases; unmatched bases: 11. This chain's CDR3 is CSVEGTSGGVMLETQYF. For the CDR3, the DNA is TGCAGCGTTGAGGGGACTAGCGGGGGAGTTATGTTGGAGACCCAGTACTTC.

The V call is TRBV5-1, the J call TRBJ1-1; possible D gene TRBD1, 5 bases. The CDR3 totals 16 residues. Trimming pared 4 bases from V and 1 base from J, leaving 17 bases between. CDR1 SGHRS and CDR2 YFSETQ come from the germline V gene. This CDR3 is CASSPGTLRQNTEAFF. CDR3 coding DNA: TGCGCCAGCAGCCCCGGGACTCTCAGACAGAACACTGAAGCTTTCTTT.

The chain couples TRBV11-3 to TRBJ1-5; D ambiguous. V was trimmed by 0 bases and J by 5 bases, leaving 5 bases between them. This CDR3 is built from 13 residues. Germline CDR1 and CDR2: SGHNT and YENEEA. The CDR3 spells CASSLDPYQPQHF. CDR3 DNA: TGTGCCAGCAGCTTAGATCCCTATCAGCCCCAGCATTTT.

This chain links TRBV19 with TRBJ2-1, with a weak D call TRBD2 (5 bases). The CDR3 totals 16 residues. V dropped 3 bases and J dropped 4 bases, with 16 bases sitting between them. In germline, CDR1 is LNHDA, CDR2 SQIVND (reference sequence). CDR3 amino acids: CASSIQRRVGYNEQFF. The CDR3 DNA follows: TGTGCCAGTAGTATTCAGAGGCGGGTAGGTTACAATGAGCAGTTCTTC.

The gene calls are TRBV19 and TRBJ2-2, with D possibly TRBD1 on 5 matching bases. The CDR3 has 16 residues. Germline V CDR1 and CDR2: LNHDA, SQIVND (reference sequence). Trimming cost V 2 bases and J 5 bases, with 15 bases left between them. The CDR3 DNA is TGTGCCAGTAGTATACTAGGACATTCGGAAACCGGGGAGCTGTTTTTT. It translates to CASSILGHSETGELFF.